These T cell receptor beta chains were read from a single sample in a study of molecular identifiers for immune sequencing clone quantification. MiXCR, applied by TCRdb to the PCR reads, yields one record per CDR3 protein. The profile covers hundreds of thousands of distinct CDR3 sequences, with 25% appearing a single time and 0.6% to 0.9% taken by the ten largest. Sample: naive CD8+ T cells from blood, with Jurkat cell RNA spiked in. The receptors here all came from a human donor in good health. Some libraries in this study had Jurkat cell RNA spiked in. CDR3s include the opening cysteine and the closing phenylalanine or tryptophan. The D gene is left open where the match is weak. Only part of the rows carry a size: once, few, many, or a class if the clone is expanded.

size | J | V | D | CDR3 | DNA
NA | TRBJ1-5 | TRBV19 | TRBD1 | CASSKTGDHSYQPQHF | TGTGCCAGTAGTAAGACAGGGGACCATAGCTATCAGCCCCAGCATTTT
few | TRBJ1-4 | TRBV12-3/TRBV12-4 | NA | CASSLDPNGEKLFF | TGTGCCAGCAGTTTAGATCCCAATGGTGAAAAACTGTTTTTT
many | TRBJ2-1 | TRBV7-8 | NA | CASFRGLGSNEQFF | TGTGCCAGCTTCCGGGGTCTCGGGAGCAATGAGCAGTTCTTC
few | TRBJ2-5 | TRBV23-1 | TRBD1 | CASSQGPDRGPQETQYF | TGCGCCAGCAGTCAAGGACCGGACAGGGGGCCCCAAGAGACCCAGTACTTC
NA | TRBJ2-1 | TRBV29-1 | NA | CSVAQYYNEQFF | TGCAGCGTGGCGCAGTACTACAATGAGCAGTTCTTC
NA | TRBJ2-1 | TRBV3-1 | TRBD1 | CASSQEGQGHNEQFF | TGTGCCAGCAGCCAAGAAGGACAGGGCCACAATGAGCAGTTCTTC
many | TRBJ1-1 | TRBV7-8 | NA | CASSPGHGTEAFF | TGTGCCAGCAGCCCCGGACATGGGACTGAAGCTTTCTTT
many | TRBJ2-3 | TRBV28 | NA | CASRDYTDTQYF | TGTGCCAGCAGGGACTACACAGATACGCAGTATTTT
NA | TRBJ2-2 | TRBV7-9 | TRBD1 | CASSPTGGWTGELFF | TGTGCCAGCAGTCCAACAGGGGGTTGGACCGGGGAGCTGTTTTTT
many | TRBJ2-4 | TRBV2 | NA | CASSGGSIAKNIQYF | TGTGCCAGCAGTGGGGGCAGTATAGCCAAAAACATTCAGTACTTC
few | TRBJ2-1 | TRBV27 | NA | CTSSLLRGEQFF | TGTACCAGCAGTTTATTACGGGGAGAGCAGTTCTTC
NA | TRBJ1-1 | TRBV29-1 | TRBD1 | CSGTGGKNTEASF | TGCAGTGGGACAGGGGGCAAGAACACTGAAGCTTCCTTT
many | TRBJ2-7 | TRBV28 | TRBD2 | CASSLPDMSTGGARDEQYF | TGTGCCAGCAGTTTGCCCGATATGTCCACGGGGGGGGCGAGGGACGAGCAGTACTTC
NA | TRBJ1-1 | TRBV27 | NA | CASSLVGNAEAFF | TGTGCCAGCAGTTTAGTAGGGAACGCTGAAGCTTTCTTT
many | TRBJ2-1 | TRBV4-3 | NA | CASSQDRGSSYNEQFF | TGCGCCAGCAGCCAAGATAGGGGCAGCTCCTACAATGAGCAGTTCTTC
many | TRBJ2-3 | TRBV7-9 | NA | CASSFTRAQDTQYF | TGTGCCAGCAGCTTTACCAGGGCGCAAGATACGCAGTATTTT
many | TRBJ2-2 | TRBV29-1 | TRBD1 | CSVPGQGTPNTGELFF | TGCAGCGTACCGGGACAGGGGACACCGAACACCGGGGAGCTGTTTTTT
NA | TRBJ1-6 | TRBV6-6 | NA | CASSYYGRRSSYNSPLHF | TGTGCCAGCAGTTATTACGGACGTAGGAGCTCCTATAATTCACCCCTCCACTTT
few | TRBJ1-1 | TRBV12-3/TRBV12-4 | NA | CASSKDSDNTEAFF | TGTGCCAGCAGTAAAGACAGCGATAACACTGAAGCTTTCTTT
many | TRBJ2-3 | TRBV7-3 | NA | CASSLGSNTDTQYF | TGTGCCAGCAGCTTAGGGTCTAACACAGATACGCAGTATTTT
once | TRBJ1-1 | TRBV27 | NA | CASSFLGFTVAFF | TGTGCCAGCAGTTTCCTAGGGTTCACTGTGGCTTTCTTT
few | TRBJ2-7 | TRBV3-1 | NA | CASSLRPNIYEQYF | TGTGCCAGCAGCCTCCGCCCTAATATCTACGAGCAGTACTTC
many | TRBJ2-3 | TRBV11-2 | NA | CASRSFTDTQYF | TGTGCCAGCAGATCATTCACAGATACGCAGTATTTT
many | TRBJ2-7 | TRBV12-3/TRBV12-4 | NA | CASSLQFAEKEQYF | TGTGCCAGCAGTTTACAATTTGCGGAAAAGGAGCAGTACTTC
few | TRBJ2-1 | TRBV5-6 | TRBD2 | CASSWGGTFSHNEQFF | TGTGCCAGCAGCTGGGGGGGAACGTTCTCCCACAATGAGCAGTTCTTC
NA | TRBJ2-3 | TRBV6-2/TRBV6-3 | NA | CASSYYQRPTDTQYF | TGTGCCAGCAGTTACTATCAGCGACCCACAGATACGCAGTATTTT
NA | TRBJ2-5 | TRBV6-6 | NA | CASSYLVGQGVAGVETQYF | TGTGCCAGCAGTTACCTTGTTGGACAGGGTGTAGCGGGAGTGGAGACCCAGTACTTC
few | TRBJ1-1 | TRBV4-3 | NA | CASSQEDSMNTGAFF | TGCGCCAGCAGCCAAGAGGACAGCATGAACACTGGAGCTTTCTTT
NA | TRBJ2-3 | TRBV5-6 | TRBD1 | CASSLTDRADTQYF | TGTGCCAGCAGCTTGACCGACAGGGCAGATACGCAGTATTTT
many | TRBJ2-7 | TRBV10-3 | NA | CAISEQLSGLEYEQYF | TGTGCCATCAGTGAGCAACTATCGGGTCTGGAGTACGAGCAGTACTTC
few | TRBJ2-3 | TRBV6-5 | NA | CASSYSGRTPSTDTQYF | TGTGCCAGCAGTTACTCGGGCCGGACCCCCAGCACAGATACGCAGTATTTT
many | TRBJ2-7 | TRBV7-9 | TRBD1 | CASSLGTGYQYF | TGTGCCAGCAGCTTAGGGACAGGGTATCAGTACTTC
NA | TRBJ2-5 | TRBV6-5 | NA | CASSYSLLRETQYF | TGTGCCAGCAGTTACTCGTTGCTTCGAGAGACCCAGTACTTC
NA | TRBJ1-1 | TRBV6-5 | NA | CASSYAPGLGTEALF | TGTGCGAGCAGTTACGCTCCGGGATTAGGCACTGAAGCTCTCTTT
few | TRBJ2-7 | TRBV24-1 | NA | CATSDLNSYEQYF | TGTGCCACCAGTGATTTGAACTCCTACGAGCAGTACTTC
NA | TRBJ2-7 | TRBV20-1 | TRBD2 | CSARAPDPGEGPWREQYF | TGCAGTGCTAGAGCTCCGGATCCGGGGGAGGGCCCTTGGAGGGAGCAGTACTTC
many | TRBJ2-1 | TRBV29-1 | TRBD2 | CSSRSSGSYNEQFF | TGCAGCTCCCGGTCTAGCGGAAGCTACAATGAGCAGTTCTTC
many | TRBJ1-5 | TRBV27 | NA | CASSFGGPNQPQHF | TGTGCCAGCAGTTTTGGCGGGCCCAACCAGCCCCAGCATTTT
many | TRBJ1-5 | TRBV27 | NA | CASSLSGNSNQPQHF | TGTGCCAGCAGCTTGTCAGGGAATAGCAATCAGCCCCAGCATTTT
NA | TRBJ2-1 | TRBV19 | TRBD2 | CASSILAGGTLNEQFF | TGTGCCAGTAGTATTCTAGCGGGAGGAACCTTGAATGAGCAGTTCTTC
few | TRBJ2-1 | TRBV20-1 | NA | CSARGGASSEQFF | TGCAGTGCTAGAGGGGGCGCGTCAAGTGAGCAGTTCTTC
NA | TRBJ2-2 | TRBV12-2 | NA | CASSWDWGNTGQLYF | TGTGCCAGCAGTTGGGACTGGGGAAACACCGGGCAGCTCTACTTT
NA | TRBJ1-2 | TRBV7-9 | TRBD1 | CASSLPTGGYGYTF | TGTGCCAGCAGCTTACCGACAGGGGGCTATGGCTACACCTTC
once | TRBJ2-2 | TRBV27 | TRBD1 | CASKHGTGYAGELFF | TGTGCCAGCAAACATGGGACAGGGTATGCCGGGGAGCTGTTTTTT
many | TRBJ2-1 | TRBV11-2 | TRBD2 | CASSSLRGEGNEQFF | TGTGCCAGCAGCTCCCTCCGTGGGGAGGGCAATGAGCAGTTCTTC
many | TRBJ2-6 | TRBV9 | NA | CASSPGSNSGANVLTF | TGTGCCAGCAGCCCAGGGAGCAACTCTGGGGCCAACGTCCTGACTTTC
few | TRBJ2-3 | TRBV6-5 | TRBD2 | CASSPSGASPTDTQYF | TGTGCCAGCAGTCCTAGCGGGGCCTCCCCCACAGATACGCAGTATTTT
many | TRBJ1-6 | TRBV2 | NA | CASSDTSVYNSPLHF | TGTGCCAGCAGTGATACCAGCGTCTATAATTCACCCCTCCACTTT
NA | TRBJ2-7 | TRBV21-1 | NA | CASSKVGAYEQYF | TGTGCCAGCAGCAAAGTCGGTGCCTACGAGCAGTACTTC
NA | TRBJ1-2 | TRBV4-3 | TRBD1 | CASSQDPGTGGIYGYTF | TGCGCCAGCAGCCAAGACCCCGGGACAGGGGGCATCTATGGCTACACCTTC
NA | TRBJ1-1 | TRBV12-3/TRBV12-4 | NA | CASSLQPNTEASF | TGTGCCAGCAGTTTACAACCGAACACTGAAGCTTCCTTT
NA | TRBJ1-1 | TRBV19 | NA | CASSIGIIGNTEAFF | TGTGCCAGTAGTATAGGGATAATAGGGAACACTGAAGCTTTCTTT
once | TRBJ1-4 | TRBV20-1 | NA | CSAGDPTETNEKLLF | TGCAGTGCTGGAGACCCGACGGAAACTAATGAAAAACTGCTTTTT
NA | TRBJ1-5 | TRBV21-1 | NA | CASSKNLLEMVYSNQPQHF | TGTGCCAGCAGCAAAAATCTTCTTGAGATGGTGTATAGCAATCAGCCCCAGCATTTT
NA | TRBJ2-7 | TRBV6-2/TRBV6-3 | NA | CASSYRAVSYEQYF | TGTGCCAGCAGTTACCGGGCAGTGTCCTACGAGCAGTACTTC
NA | TRBJ2-5 | TRBV12-3/TRBV12-4 | NA | CASSLPGAQETQYF | TGTGCCAGCAGTTTGCCCGGGGCCCAAGAGACCCAGTACTTC
NA | TRBJ2-7 | TRBV28 | TRBD2 | CASSLTSGGEQYF | TGTGCCAGCAGTTTAACTAGCGGAGGCGAGCAGTACTTC